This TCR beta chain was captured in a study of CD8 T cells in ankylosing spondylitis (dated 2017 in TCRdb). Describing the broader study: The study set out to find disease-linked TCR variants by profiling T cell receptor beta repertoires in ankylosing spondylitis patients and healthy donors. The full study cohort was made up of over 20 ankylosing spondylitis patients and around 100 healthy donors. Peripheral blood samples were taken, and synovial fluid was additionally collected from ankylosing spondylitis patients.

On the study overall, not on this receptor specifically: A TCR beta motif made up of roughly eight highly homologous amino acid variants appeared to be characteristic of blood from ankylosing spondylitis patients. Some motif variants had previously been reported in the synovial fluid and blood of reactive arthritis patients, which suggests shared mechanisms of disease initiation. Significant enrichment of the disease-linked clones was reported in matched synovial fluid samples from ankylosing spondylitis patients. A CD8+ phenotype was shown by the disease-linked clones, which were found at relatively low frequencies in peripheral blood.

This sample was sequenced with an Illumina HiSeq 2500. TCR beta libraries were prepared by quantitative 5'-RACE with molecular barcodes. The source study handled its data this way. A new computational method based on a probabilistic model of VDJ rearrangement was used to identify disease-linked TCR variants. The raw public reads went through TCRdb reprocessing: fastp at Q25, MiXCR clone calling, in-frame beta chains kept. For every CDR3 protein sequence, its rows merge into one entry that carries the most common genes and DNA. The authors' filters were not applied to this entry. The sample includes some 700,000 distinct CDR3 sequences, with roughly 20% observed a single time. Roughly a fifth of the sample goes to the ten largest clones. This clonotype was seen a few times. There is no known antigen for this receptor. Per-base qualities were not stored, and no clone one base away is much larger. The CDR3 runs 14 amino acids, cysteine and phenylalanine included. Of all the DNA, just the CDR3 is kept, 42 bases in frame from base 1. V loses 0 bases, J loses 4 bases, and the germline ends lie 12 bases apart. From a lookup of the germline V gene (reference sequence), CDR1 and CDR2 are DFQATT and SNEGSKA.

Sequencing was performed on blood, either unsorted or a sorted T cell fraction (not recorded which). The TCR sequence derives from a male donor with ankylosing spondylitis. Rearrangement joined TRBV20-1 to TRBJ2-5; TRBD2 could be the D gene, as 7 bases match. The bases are TGCAGTGCTAGAGATGGGGGGGCCCGAGAGACCCAGTACTTC. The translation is CSARDGGARETQYF.